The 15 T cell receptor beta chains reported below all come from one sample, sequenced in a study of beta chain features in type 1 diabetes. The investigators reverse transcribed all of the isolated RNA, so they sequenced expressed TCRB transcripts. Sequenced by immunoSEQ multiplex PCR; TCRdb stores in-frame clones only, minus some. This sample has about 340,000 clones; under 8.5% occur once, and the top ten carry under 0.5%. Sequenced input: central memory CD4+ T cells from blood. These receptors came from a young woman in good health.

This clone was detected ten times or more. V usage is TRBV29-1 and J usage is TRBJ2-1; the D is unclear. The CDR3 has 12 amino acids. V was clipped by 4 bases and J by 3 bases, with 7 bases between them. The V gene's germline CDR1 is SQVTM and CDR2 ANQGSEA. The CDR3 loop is CSVALSYNEQFF. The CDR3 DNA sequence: TGCAGCGTTGCCCTAAGCTACAATGAGCAGTTCTTC.

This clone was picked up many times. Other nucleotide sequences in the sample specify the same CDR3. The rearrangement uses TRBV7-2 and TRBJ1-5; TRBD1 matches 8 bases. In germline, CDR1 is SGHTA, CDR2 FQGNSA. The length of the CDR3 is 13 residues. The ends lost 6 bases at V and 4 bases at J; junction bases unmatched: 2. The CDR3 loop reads CASSRQGNQPQHF. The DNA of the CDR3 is TGTGCCAGCAGTCGACAGGGGAATCAGCCCCAGCATTTT.

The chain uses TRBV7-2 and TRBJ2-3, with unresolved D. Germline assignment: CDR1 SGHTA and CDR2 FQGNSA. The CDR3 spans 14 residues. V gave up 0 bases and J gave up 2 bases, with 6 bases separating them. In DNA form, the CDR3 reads TGTGCCAGCAGCTTAGCGGGAAACACAGATACGCAGTATTTT. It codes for CASSLAGNTDTQYF.

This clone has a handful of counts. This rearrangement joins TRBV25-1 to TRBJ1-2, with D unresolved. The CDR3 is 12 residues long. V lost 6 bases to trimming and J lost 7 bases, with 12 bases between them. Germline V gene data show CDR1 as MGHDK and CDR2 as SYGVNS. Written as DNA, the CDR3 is TGTGCCAGCAGCGGGCGGTTGGGTGGCTACACCTTC. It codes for CASSGRLGGYTF.

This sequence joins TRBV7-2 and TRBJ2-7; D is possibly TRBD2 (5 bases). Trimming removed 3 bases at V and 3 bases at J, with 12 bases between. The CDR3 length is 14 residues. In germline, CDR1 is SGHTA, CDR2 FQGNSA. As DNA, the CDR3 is TGTGCCAGCAGCTTTCAGATTAGCGACTACGAGCAGTACTTC. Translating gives CASSFQISDYEQYF.

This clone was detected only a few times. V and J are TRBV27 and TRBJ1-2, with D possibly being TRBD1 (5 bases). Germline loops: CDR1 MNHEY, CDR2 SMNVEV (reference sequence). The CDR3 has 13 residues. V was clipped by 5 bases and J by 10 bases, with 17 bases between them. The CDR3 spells CASSPADSTVYTF. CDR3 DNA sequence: TGTGCCAGCAGTCCAGCCGACTCGACAGTCTACACCTTC.

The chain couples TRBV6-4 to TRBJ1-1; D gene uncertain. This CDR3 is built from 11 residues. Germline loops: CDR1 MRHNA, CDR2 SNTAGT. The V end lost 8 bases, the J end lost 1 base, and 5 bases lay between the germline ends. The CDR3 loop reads CASSGNTEAFF. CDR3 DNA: TGTGCCAGCTCCGGGAACACTGAAGCTTTCTTT.

CDR3 sequence (DNA): TGTGCCAGCAGGGTACAGGGGGCGGGCTATGGCTACACCTTC. Encoded protein: CASRVQGAGYGYTF. The rearrangement uses TRBV2 and TRBJ1-2, with TRBD1 identical over 9 bases. The germline CDR1 and CDR2 sequences are SNHLY and FYNNEI. CDR3 length equals 14 residues. Losses at the gene ends were 6 bases for V and 4 bases for J; bases not matched to a gene: 6.

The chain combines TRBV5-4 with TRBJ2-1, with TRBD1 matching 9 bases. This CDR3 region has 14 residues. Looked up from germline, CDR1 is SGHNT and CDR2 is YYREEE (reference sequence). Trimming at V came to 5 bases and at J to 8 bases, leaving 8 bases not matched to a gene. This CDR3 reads CASSLPGQGYEQFF. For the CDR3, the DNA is TGTGCCAGCAGTCTACCGGGACAGGGCTATGAGCAGTTCTTC.

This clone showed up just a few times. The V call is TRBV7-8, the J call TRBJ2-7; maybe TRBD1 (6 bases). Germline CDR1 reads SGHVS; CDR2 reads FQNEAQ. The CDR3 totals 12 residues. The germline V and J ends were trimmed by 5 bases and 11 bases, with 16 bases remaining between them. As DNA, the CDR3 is TGTGCCAGCAGCCCGGACAGCTACGATAAGTACTTC. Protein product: CASSPDSYDKYF.

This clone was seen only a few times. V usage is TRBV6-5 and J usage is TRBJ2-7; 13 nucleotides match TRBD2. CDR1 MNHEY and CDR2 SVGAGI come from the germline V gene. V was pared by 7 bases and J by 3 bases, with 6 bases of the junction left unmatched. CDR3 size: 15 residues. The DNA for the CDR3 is TGTGCCAGCACCGGGCGGACTAGCGGGAGCTACGAGCAGTACTTC. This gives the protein CASTGRTSGSYEQYF.

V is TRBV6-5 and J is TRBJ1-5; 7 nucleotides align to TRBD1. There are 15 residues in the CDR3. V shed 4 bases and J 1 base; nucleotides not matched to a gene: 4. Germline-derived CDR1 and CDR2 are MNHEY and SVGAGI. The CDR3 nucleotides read TGTGCCAGCAGTTTGACAGGGATGAGCAATCAGCCCCAGCATTTT. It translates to CASSLTGMSNQPQHF.

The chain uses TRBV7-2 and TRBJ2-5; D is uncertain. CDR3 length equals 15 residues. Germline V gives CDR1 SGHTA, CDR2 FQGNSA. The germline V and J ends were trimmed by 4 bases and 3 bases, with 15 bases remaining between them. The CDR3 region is CASSSTGLKKETQYF. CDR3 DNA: TGTGCCAGCAGCTCTACCGGGCTGAAAAAAGAGACCCAGTACTTC.

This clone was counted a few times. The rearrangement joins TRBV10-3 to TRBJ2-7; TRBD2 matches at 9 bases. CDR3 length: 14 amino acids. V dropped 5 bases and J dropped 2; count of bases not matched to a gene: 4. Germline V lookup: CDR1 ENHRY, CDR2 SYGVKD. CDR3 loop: CAISSSGKAYEQYF. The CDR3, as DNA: TGTGCCATCAGTTCTAGCGGGAAGGCCTACGAGCAGTACTTC.

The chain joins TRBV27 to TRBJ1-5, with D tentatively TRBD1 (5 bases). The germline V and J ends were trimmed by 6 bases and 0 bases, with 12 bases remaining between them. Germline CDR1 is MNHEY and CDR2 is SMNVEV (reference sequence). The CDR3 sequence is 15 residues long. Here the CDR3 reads CASSLTANSNQPQHF. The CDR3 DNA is TGTGCCAGCAGCTTGACAGCGAATAGCAATCAGCCCCAGCATTTT.